The TCR beta chain under discussion was sequenced for a study of shared clonotypes between healthy human individuals. Some clones are missing from TCRdb's copy, which holds only in-frame ones; the method was immunoSEQ multiplex PCR. This sample has under 650,000 clones, with 95% to 97% found just once. Germline CDR1 SGHRS, CDR2 YFSETQ. The CDR3 has 15 residues. V lost 4 bases to trimming and J lost 2 bases, with 16 bases between them. Sequencing input: naive CD4+ T cells sorted from blood. Indicated subset: CD45RA+ positively selected. The TCR sequence derives from a woman aged 25 to 39 in good health. The genes are TRBV5-1 and TRBJ2-7; D not certain. The CDR3 coding sequence is TGCGCCAGCAGCCCCACGCCGGGTCACGCCTACGAGCAGTACTTC. Translation gives CASSPTPGHAYEQYF.